This T cell receptor (beta chain) emerged from a study of blood T cell repertoires in COVID-19 (dated by TCRdb to about 2020). About the full investigation: Samples covering the acute and convalescent phases of COVID-19 were provided by collaborators in the United States, Italy and Spain. The prospective study material was composed of cDNA or gDNA derived from T cells, B-cell-depleted T cells, or PBMCs. Deeply sampled blood TCRbeta repertoires from subjects exposed to, actively infected with, or recovered from COVID-19 were included in the dataset. The repertoires were released in a freely available public database intended as a resource for research on the immune response to SARS-CoV-2. Samples came from the ongoing ImmuneRACE study (first 160 participants) plus 1,254 subjects from 6 global collaborators. Nearly every sample came with metadata listing a de-identified subject ID, COVID-19 status, age in years and sex. Where HLA class I and class II types were available, the types were taken from metadata supplied by the sample provider, not from assay-based typing. Here is what the overall study found, with its caveats: How much clinical and demographic metadata was included differed by source and by participant, and the metadata was provided uncurated.

With regard to this clone: The specificity of this receptor is unknown. No much larger clonotype is one base removed from it; base qualities were not supplied.

TCRbeta CDR3 regions were amplified from genomic DNA by means of the immunoSEQ Assay, a bias-controlled multiplex PCR. The original methods were these. The number of nucleated cells in each sample was estimated from the amplification of reference gene primers within the assay. Sequence reads were collapsed and filtered to measure the absolute abundance of every unique TCRbeta CDR3 rearrangement. For each sample, productive Simpson clonality was calculated as the square root of Simpson's diversity index over productive rearrangements. TCRdb stores this immuneACCESS table with in-frame sequences only. Part of the clones is absent; in the studies checked, under half of the shortfall reflects unresolved V genes, and no reason is known for the rest. V and J calls and clone size are those listed in that table; D and trimming were worked out from the DNA. A total of roughly 290,000 clones appear in this sample, more than 80% of them only once. Jointly, the top ten make up roughly 7.3% of the sample.

One collaborating source in Seattle enrolled patients while the patients were actively infected and followed the patients over time throughout the course of disease. Collaborating institutions collected whole blood in K2EDTA tubes following their own protocols. Collaborator samples were shipped for TCRbeta analysis as frozen whole blood, isolated PBMCs, or DNA extracted from either sample type. Including the terminal cysteine and phenylalanine, the CDR3 comprises 14 residues. The only DNA kept is the CDR3, 42 bases in frame from the first base. CDR1 and CDR2 are read off the germline V gene as SGHRS and YFSETQ. V is clipped by 4 bases and J by 8 bases, and the sequence between their germline boundaries is 15 bases long.

Specimen: peripheral blood. The V and J segments used are TRBV5-1 and TRBJ1-4, with TRBD1 perhaps the D gene, on 6 matching bases. This clonotype originated in a woman aged 30 to 39 with COVID-19, enrolled during active disease. CDR3 sequence: CASSLDSPQEKLFF. The DNA sequence follows: TGCGCCAGCAGCCTGGACAGTCCCCAGGAAAAACTGTTTTTT.